This T cell receptor beta chain was obtained from a study of long-term antiretroviral therapy in people with HIV. Across the study: Specimens dating back about a decade before the 2015 immediate-ART recommendation are the oldest included.

The immunoSEQ assay was v3.0, run at survey level. Clones were sequenced by immunoSEQ multiplex PCR, and TCRdb holds only the in-frame ones, with some missing. Seen here are about 25,000 clones, 81% observed once, and the top ten hold 16%. Here the sequenced sample was unsorted PBMCs, taken at the start of antiretroviral therapy, before treatment. This clonotype was obtained from a woman aged 18-29 years with HIV.

The DNA for the CDR3 is TGTGCCAGCAGTACAGCTAGCGGGAGGTTCACAGATACGCAGTATTTT. Amino acid sequence: CASSTASGRFTDTQYF. V usage is TRBV28 and J usage is TRBJ2-3; the match to TRBD2 covers 11 bases. Germline CDR1 is MDHEN and CDR2 is SYDVKM. The CDR3 runs 16 residues. Germline trimming cut 5 bases from V and 2 bases from J; bases unmatched to any gene: 6.